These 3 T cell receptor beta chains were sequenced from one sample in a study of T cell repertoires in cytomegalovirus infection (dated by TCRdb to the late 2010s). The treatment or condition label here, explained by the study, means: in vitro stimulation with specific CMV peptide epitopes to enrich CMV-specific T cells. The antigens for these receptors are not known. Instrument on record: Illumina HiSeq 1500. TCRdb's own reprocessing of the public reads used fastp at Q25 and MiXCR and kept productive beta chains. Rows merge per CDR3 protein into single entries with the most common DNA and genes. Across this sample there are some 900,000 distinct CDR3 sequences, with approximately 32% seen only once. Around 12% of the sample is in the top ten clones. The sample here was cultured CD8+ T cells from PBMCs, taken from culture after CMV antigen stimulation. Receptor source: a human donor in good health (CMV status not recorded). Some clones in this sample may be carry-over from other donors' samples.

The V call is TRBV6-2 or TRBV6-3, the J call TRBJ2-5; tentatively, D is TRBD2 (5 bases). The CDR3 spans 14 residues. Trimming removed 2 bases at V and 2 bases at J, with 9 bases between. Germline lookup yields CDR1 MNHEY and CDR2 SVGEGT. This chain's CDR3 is CASSYVLAQETQYF. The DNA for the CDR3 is TGTGCCAGCAGTTACGTCCTAGCACAAGAGACCCAGTACTTC.

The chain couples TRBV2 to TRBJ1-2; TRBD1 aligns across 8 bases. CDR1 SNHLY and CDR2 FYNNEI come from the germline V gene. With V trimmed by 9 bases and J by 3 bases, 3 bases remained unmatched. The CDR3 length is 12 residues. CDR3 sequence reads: CASPGGDYGYTF. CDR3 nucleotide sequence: TGTGCCAGTCCAGGGGGCGACTATGGCTACACCTTC.

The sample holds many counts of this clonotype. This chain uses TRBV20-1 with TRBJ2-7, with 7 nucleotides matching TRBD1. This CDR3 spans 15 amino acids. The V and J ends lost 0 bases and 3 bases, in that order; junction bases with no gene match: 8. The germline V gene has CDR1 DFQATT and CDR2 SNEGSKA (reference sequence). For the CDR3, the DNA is TGCAGTGCTAGAGATAGGACAGGCCCAAGCTACGAGCAGTACTTC. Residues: CSARDRTGPSYEQYF.